The present T cell receptor (beta chain) was sequenced within a study of lymphopenia after photon versus proton radiotherapy. Germline values: CDR1 MNHEY, CDR2 SMNVEV (reference sequence). CDR3 length: 16 residues. After removal of 7 bases from V and 4 bases from J, the junction contained 12 bases not matched to a gene. Comment on this clone: Its specificity is not known.

Study-wide results and caveats: Better survival with proton therapy was suggested as possible, not demonstrated.

This table comes from immunoSEQ multiplex PCR, and its TCRdb copy is limited to in-frame clones, with some not included. This repertoire shows around 53,000 clones, 83% found once; its top ten account for just under 30%. The clonotype was recovered from a man aged 50-60 years with gastric cancer. Here the sequenced sample was peripheral blood, taken from a patient treated with photon-based radiotherapy. The genes are TRBV27 and TRBJ2-3; TRBD1 matches 9 bases. CDR3 residues: CASKTSRTGVADTQYF. The CDR3 DNA is TGTGCCAGCAAGACCTCCCGGACAGGGGTTGCAGATACGCAGTATTTT.